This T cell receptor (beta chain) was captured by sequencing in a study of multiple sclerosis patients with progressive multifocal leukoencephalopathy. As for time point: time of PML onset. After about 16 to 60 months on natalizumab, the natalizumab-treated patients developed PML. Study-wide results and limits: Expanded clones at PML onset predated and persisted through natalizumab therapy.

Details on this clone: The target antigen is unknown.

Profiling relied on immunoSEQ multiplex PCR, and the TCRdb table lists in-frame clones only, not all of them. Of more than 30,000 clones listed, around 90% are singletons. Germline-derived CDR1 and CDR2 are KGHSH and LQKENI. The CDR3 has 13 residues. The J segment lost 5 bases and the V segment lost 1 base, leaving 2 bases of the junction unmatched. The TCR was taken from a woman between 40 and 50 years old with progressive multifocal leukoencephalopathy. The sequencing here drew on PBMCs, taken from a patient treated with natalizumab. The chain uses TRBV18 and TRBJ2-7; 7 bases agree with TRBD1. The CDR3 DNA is TGTGCCAGCTCACCACAGGGGGCCGACGAGCAGTACTTC. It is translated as CASSPQGADEQYF.